Presented here are 32 T cell receptor beta chains from one specimen sequenced in a study of pediatric ulcerative colitis. Profiled with immunoSEQ multiplex PCR; TCRdb holds only in-frame clones, not every one. The profile shows tens of thousands of clones, roughly 70% of them singletons. One to two pinch biopsies were taken from the rectum during colonoscopy. Sequencing was performed on gut tissue. The receptors stem from a boy under 18 with severe ulcerative colitis.

V usage is TRBV2 and J usage is TRBJ1-3; TRBD1 matches at 9 bases. The CDR3 loop spans 16 amino acids. V dropped 2 bases and J dropped 4; count of bases not matched to a gene: 6. The germline V gene has CDR1 SNHLY and CDR2 FYNNEI. DNA for the CDR3: TGTGCCAGCAGTGAATTGGGGACAGGGAAGGGAAACACCATATATTTT. Protein product: CASSELGTGKGNTIYF.

The V gene is TRBV7-3, the J gene TRBJ2-1, with 10 nucleotides matching TRBD2. This CDR3 region has 15 residues. The V gene end was trimmed by 1 base and the J gene end by 9 bases; junction bases not matched to a gene: 6. The germline gives CDR1 SGHTA, CDR2 FQGTGA. The CDR3 loop reads CASSLRLAGVSEQFF. Here the CDR3 DNA reads TGTGCCAGCAGCTTAAGGCTAGCGGGGGTCTCTGAGCAGTTCTTC. The whole variable domain, filled in from reference TRBV7-3 and TRBJ2-1, reads GAGVSQTPSNKVTEKGKYVELRCDPISGHTALYWYRQSLGQGPEFLIYFQGTGAADDSGLPNDRFFAVRPEGSVSTLKIQRTERGDSAVYLCASSLRLAGVSEQFFGPGTRLTVL.

The CDR3 loop is CASSTITQETQYF. For the CDR3, the DNA is TGTGCCAGCAGCACCATTACGCAAGAGACCCAGTACTTC. The chain combines TRBV7-2 with TRBJ2-5; D is undetermined. The CDR3 is 13 amino acids. The ends were cut back, 5 bases at V and 2 bases at J, with 9 bases in the middle. Germline lookup yields CDR1 SGHTA and CDR2 FQGNSA.

V usage is TRBV28 and J usage is TRBJ1-1; 7 positions agree with TRBD1. This CDR3 is 13 amino acids long. Germline assignment: CDR1 MDHEN and CDR2 SYDVKM. The junction had 2 bases not matched to a gene; V was cut back by 7 bases and J by 0 bases. The CDR3 loop is CASTDRVNTEAFF. CDR3 bases: TGTGCCAGCACCGACAGGGTGAACACTGAAGCTTTCTTT.

This clone was seen only a few times. V is TRBV19 and J is TRBJ2-3; 8 nucleotides align to TRBD1. The CDR3 is 15 amino acids. Germline trimming cut 2 bases from V and 6 bases from J; bases unmatched to any gene: 7. Germline values: CDR1 LNHDA, CDR2 SQIVND (reference sequence). The CDR3 sequence: CASSIRWQGADTQYF. The CDR3 bases are TGTGCCAGTAGTATAAGGTGGCAGGGGGCCGATACGCAGTATTTT.

This chain joins TRBV7-9 and TRBJ2-7; D is possibly TRBD2 (6 bases). This CDR3 contains 15 residues. V gave up 5 bases and J gave up 0 bases, with 14 bases separating them. The V gene's germline CDR1 is SEHNR and CDR2 FQNEAQ (reference sequence). As DNA, the CDR3 is TGTGCCAGCAGCCCCCTAGGCGGGGCCTCCTACGAGCAGTACTTC. Protein product: CASSPLGGASYEQYF.

This rearrangement joins TRBV7-2 to TRBJ1-2; 8 bases align to TRBD1. Trimming at V came to 4 bases and at J to 6 bases, leaving 10 bases not matched to a gene. The CDR3 loop spans 15 amino acids. CDR1 is SGHTA and CDR2 is FQGNSA in the germline V gene. The CDR3 spells CASSSKTGADDGYTF. For the CDR3, the DNA is TGTGCCAGCAGCTCAAAGACAGGGGCGGACGATGGCTACACCTTC.

The chain joins TRBV4-3 to TRBJ1-2, with D uncertain. The germline V gene has CDR1 LGHNA and CDR2 YSLEER. V lost 1 base, J lost 3 bases, and 9 bases lay in between. The CDR3 has 14 residues. The CDR3 spells CASSQVNEYYGYTF. CDR3 DNA sequence: TGCGCCAGCAGCCAAGTCAACGAGTACTATGGCTACACCTTC.

The chain links TRBV30 to TRBJ1-2, with a weak D call TRBD1 (6 bases). From germline, CDR1 is GTSNPN and CDR2 SVGIG (reference sequence). The CDR3 is made up of 12 amino acids. The germline V and J ends were trimmed by 8 bases and 4 bases, with 14 bases remaining between them. The CDR3 spells CARQADVYGYTF. CDR3 bases: TGTGCCAGACAGGCGGACGTCTATGGCTACACCTTC.

J is TRBJ1-1 and V is TRBV19; D is uncertain. V was cut by 3 bases and J by 1 base, with 12 bases left in between. Germline V gives CDR1 LNHDA, CDR2 SQIVND (reference sequence). This CDR3 region has 15 residues. CDR3 in amino acids: CASSIRGVGNTEAFF. Here the CDR3 DNA reads TGTGCCAGTAGTATTCGTGGGGTCGGGAACACTGAAGCTTTCTTT.

V usage is TRBV5-8 and J usage is TRBJ2-7; 9 bases fit TRBD1. Germline-derived CDR1 and CDR2 are SGHTS and YDEGEE. Trimming at V came to 4 bases and at J to 3 bases, leaving 8 bases not matched to a gene. The CDR3 extends over 15 amino acids. The CDR3 spells CASSARGQGDYEQYF. The CDR3, as DNA: TGTGCCAGCAGCGCCAGGGGACAGGGCGACTACGAGCAGTACTTC.

This clone was picked up a small number of times. V usage is TRBV7-2 and J usage is TRBJ2-7; no firm D call. This CDR3 has 13 residues. Germline CDR1 is SGHTA and CDR2 is FQGNSA. V was clipped by 5 bases and J by 3 bases, with 11 bases between them. CDR3 in amino acids: CASSEVLHYEQYF. CDR3 in DNA: TGTGCCAGCAGCGAGGTGCTTCACTACGAGCAGTACTTC.

The chain carries TRBV5-1 and TRBJ2-7, with TRBD1 as a possible D gene (6 bases). Per germline, CDR1 SGHRS and CDR2 YFSETQ. CDR3 length: 15 residues. Trimming cost V 7 bases and J 3 bases, with 20 bases left between them. CDR3 sequence: CASGPSTGTLYEQYF. CDR3 nucleotide sequence: TGCGCCAGCGGTCCAAGTACAGGGACCCTCTACGAGCAGTACTTC.

The V gene is TRBV10-3, the J gene TRBJ1-5; D not resolved. The V and J ends lost 7 bases and 1 base respectively, with 11 bases between them. The V gene's germline CDR1 is ENHRY and CDR2 SYGVKD. The CDR3 contains 14 residues. The CDR3 region is CAINEGGSNQPQHF. The CDR3 DNA reads TGTGCCATCAACGAGGGAGGGAGCAATCAGCCCCAGCATTTT.

This clone was recorded once. The chain links TRBV5-1 to TRBJ2-7, with 9 bases identical to TRBD1. The CDR3 runs to 17 residues. V was pared by 1 base and J by 3 bases, with 11 bases of the junction left unmatched. Germline V gives CDR1 SGHRS, CDR2 YFSETQ. CDR3 in amino acids: CASSLSTGQGKFYEQYF. The CDR3 coding sequence is TGCGCCAGCAGCTTGAGTACGGGACAGGGAAAGTTCTACGAGCAGTACTTC.

V usage is TRBV5-4 and J usage is TRBJ2-7; D possibly matches TRBD1 or TRBD2 (5 bases each). The length of the CDR3 is 16 residues. The ends were cut back, 4 bases at V and 5 bases at J, with 22 bases in the middle. Looked up from germline, CDR1 is SGHNT and CDR2 is YYREEE (reference sequence). The CDR3 sequence: CASSPTPGPGENEQYF. For the CDR3, the DNA is TGTGCCAGCAGCCCAACGCCGGGACCGGGCGAGAACGAGCAGTACTTC.

The chain couples TRBV7-9 to TRBJ2-5; D is ambiguous. CDR1 SEHNR and CDR2 FQNEAQ come from the germline V gene (reference sequence). Trimming took off 2 bases at V and 2 bases at J, with 9 bases between the two ends. The CDR3 consists of 14 residues. The CDR3 spells CASSLNPAQETQYF. CDR3 sequence (DNA): TGTGCCAGCAGCTTAAATCCCGCACAAGAGACCCAGTACTTC.

The chain couples TRBV27 to TRBJ1-4; 9 positions agree with TRBD1. The CDR3 is 16 amino acids. The ends lost 5 bases at V and 13 bases at J; junction bases unmatched: 17. From germline, CDR1 is MNHEY and CDR2 SMNVEV (reference sequence). CDR3 in DNA: TGTGCCAGCAGTCTTACAGGGGGCCCAACACTGAAAGGACTGTTTTTT. It yields the protein CASSLTGGPTLKGLFF.

The sample holds one count of this clone. This rearrangement joins TRBV10-2 to TRBJ2-7, with TRBD1 identical over 9 bases. V trimming: 8 bases; J trimming: 3 bases; junction bases outside the gene matches: 8. Germline values: CDR1 WSHSY, CDR2 SAAADI. This CDR3 region has 14 residues. The DNA for the CDR3 is TGCGCCAGCGGTAGGGGACAGGGAGTCTACGAGCAGTACTTC. It specifies CASGRGQGVYEQYF.

V and J are TRBV6-5 and TRBJ1-1; D is possibly TRBD1 (6 bases). The CDR3 totals 14 residues. V lost 3 bases to trimming and J lost 0 bases, with 8 bases between them. Germline values: CDR1 MNHEY, CDR2 SVGAGI. In DNA form, the CDR3 reads TGTGCCAGCAGTTATGGGACATTGAACACTGAAGCTTTCTTT. It translates to CASSYGTLNTEAFF.

This clone was seen once. The genes are TRBV29-1 and TRBJ2-5; D is possibly TRBD1 or TRBD2 (5 bases each). Per germline, CDR1 SQVTM and CDR2 ANQGSEA. The CDR3 runs to 14 residues. V gave up 8 bases and J gave up 0 bases, with 16 bases separating them. The CDR3 DNA sequence: TGCAGCAGTGCCGGGGCAGCCAACCAAGAGACCCAGTACTTC. Protein: CSSAGAANQETQYF.

This clone turned up a few times. CDR3 sequence (DNA): TGTGCCACCAGCAGATCCTTGGCAGATACGCAGTATTTT. Its protein product is CATSRSLADTQYF. The chain has TRBV15 and TRBJ2-3, with D unclear. V was trimmed by 2 bases and J by 4 bases, leaving 7 bases between them. Germline V CDR1 and CDR2: LNHNV, YYDKDF (reference sequence). This CDR3 is built from 13 residues.

CDR3 loop: CASSLALEGRAYEQYF. CDR3 in DNA: TGCGCCAGCAGCTTGGCCCTAGAGGGTAGGGCCTACGAGCAGTACTTC. The chain combines TRBV5-1 with TRBJ2-7, with a possible D match to TRBD2 (5 bases). This CDR3 spans 16 amino acids. Germline lookup yields CDR1 SGHRS and CDR2 YFSETQ. V gave up 0 bases and J gave up 2 bases, with 15 bases separating them.

The chain's CDR3 is CASSLNSDTQYF. As DNA, the CDR3 is TGTGCCAGCAGCTTGAACTCAGATACGCAGTATTTT. The genes are TRBV5-5 and TRBJ2-3; D remains ambiguous. Germline CDR1 reads SGHKS; CDR2 reads YYEKEE (reference sequence). The CDR3 is 12 amino acids. V lost 1 base to trimming and J lost 4 bases, with 4 bases between them.

The V gene is TRBV18, the J gene TRBJ1-1; 8 positions agree with TRBD1. The J segment lost 3 bases and the V segment lost 6 bases, leaving 12 bases of the junction unmatched. The CDR3 has 16 residues. CDR1 and CDR2 (germline): KGHSH, LQKENI. In DNA form, the CDR3 reads TGTGCCAGCTCTCCCAGACAGGGGTCTGGGTACACTGAAGCTTTCTTT. Protein sequence: CASSPRQGSGYTEAFF.

The rearrangement joins TRBV29-1 to TRBJ1-2, with 7 bases matching TRBD1. Germline-derived CDR1 and CDR2 are SQVTM and ANQGSEA. This CDR3 region has 12 residues. V lost 4 bases to trimming and J lost 4 bases; unmatched junction nucleotides: 3. The CDR3 region is CSVADRTYGYTF. The CDR3 nucleotides read TGCAGCGTTGCGGACAGGACCTATGGCTACACCTTC.

The chain recombines TRBV4-1 with TRBJ2-5; 9 nucleotides match TRBD2. The germline V gene encodes CDR1 MGHRA and CDR2 YSYEKL. The CDR3 contains 17 residues. V lost 0 bases to trimming and J lost 3 bases; unmatched junction nucleotides: 8. The CDR3 DNA follows: TGCGCCAGCAGCCAAGAACTCGGGCGGGGGGGCAAAGAGACCCAGTACTTC. It is translated as CASSQELGRGGKETQYF.

The V and J genes are TRBV7-8 and TRBJ2-1, with a weak D call TRBD1 (6 bases). V was trimmed by 3 bases and J by 15 bases, leaving 21 bases between them. The CDR3 length is 14 residues. Germline CDR1 reads SGHVS; CDR2 reads FQNEAQ. The CDR3 protein is CASSFSGQTFEGFF. In nucleotides, the CDR3 is TGTGCCAGCAGCTTCTCAGGACAGACTTTTGAGGGGTTCTTC.

The chain has TRBV18 and TRBJ2-3; 8 bases line up with TRBD2. CDR3 length: 17 amino acids. The germline gives CDR1 KGHSH, CDR2 LQKENI. Germline trimming cut 6 bases from V and 0 bases from J; bases unmatched to any gene: 11. CDR3 bases: TGTGCCAGCTCGCCTCAAACGGGGGGGCGGAGCACAGATACGCAGTATTTT. It encodes CASSPQTGGRSTDTQYF. The whole variable domain, remainder taken from reference TRBV18 and TRBJ2-3, is NAGVMQNPRHLVRRRGQEARLRCSPMKGHSHVYWYRQLPEEGLKFMVYLQKENIIDESGMPKERFSAEFPKEGPSILRIQQVVRGDSAAYFCASSPQTGGRSTDTQYFGPGTRLTVL.

The chain uses TRBV30 and TRBJ1-1, with D possibly matching TRBD1 (6 bases). Trimming stripped 3 bases from V and 1 base from J, with 12 bases between. The V gene's germline CDR1 is GTSNPN and CDR2 SVGIG (reference sequence). The CDR3 spans 14 residues. The CDR3 bases are TGTGCCTGGAGGGGAGGGGGTAGGAACACTGAAGCTTTCTTT. It specifies CAWRGGGRNTEAFF. Variable domain in full (rest from reference TRBV30 and TRBJ1-1): SQTIHQWPATLVQPVGSPLSLECTVEGTSNPNLYWYRQAAGRGLQLLFYSVGIGQISSEVPQNLSASRPQDRQFILSSKKLLLSDSGFYLCAWRGGGRNTEAFFGQGTRLTVV.

This sequence joins TRBV5-1 and TRBJ2-5; perhaps TRBD1 as D (6 bases). V was shortened by 0 bases and J by 5 bases, with 11 bases between the two germline ends. CDR3 length equals 14 residues. Germline V lookup: CDR1 SGHRS, CDR2 YFSETQ. CDR3 sequence: CASSLEPGVETQYF. The CDR3 DNA follows: TGCGCCAGCAGCTTGGAACCAGGGGTGGAGACCCAGTACTTC.

The rearrangement uses TRBV11-1 and TRBJ1-6; D is unclear. Trimming removed 1 base at V and 7 bases at J, with 8 bases between. Germline CDR1 reads SGHAT; CDR2 reads FQDESV (reference sequence). The CDR3 is 14 amino acids. The CDR3 reads CASSLEPTNSPLHF. The CDR3 DNA sequence: TGTGCCAGCAGCTTAGAACCGACCAATTCACCCCTCCACTTT.